The clone carrying this TCR beta chain has just a few counts. The data originate from a study of blood T cell repertoires in COVID-19. Study-wide context: Acute-phase and convalescent COVID-19 samples originated in the United States, Italy and Spain. T cells, B-cell-depleted T cells, or PBMCs supplied cDNA or gDNA.

The data were produced by immunoSEQ multiplex PCR, yet TCRdb's version contains in-frame clones alone and is incomplete. The table shows roughly 100,000 clones, with roughly 84% occurring only once. The V segment lost 3 bases and the J segment 1 base; nucleotides outside the gene matches: 15. CDR1 and CDR2 (germline): KGHSH, LQKENI. The length of the CDR3 is 20 residues. This clonotype originated in a human donor in a cohort sampled during active COVID-19. The chain joins TRBV18 to TRBJ2-2; 9 bases fit TRBD2. What was sequenced was peripheral blood. The CDR3 nucleotides read TGTGCCAGCTCACCCATATTAGCGGGAGCGCGCGGAAGGAACACCGGGGAGCTGTTTTTT. This codes for CASSPILAGARGRNTGELFF.